The T cell receptor beta chain under discussion was sequenced for a study of T cell responses to AZD1222 COVID-19 vaccine. V lost 3 bases, J lost 0 bases, and 6 bases stayed unmatched. Germline CDR1 and CDR2: SGHRS and YFSETQ. The CDR3 contains 19 residues. Sequenced by immunoSEQ multiplex PCR; TCRdb stores in-frame clones only, minus some. The table records 120,000 to 150,000 clones, around nine tenths of them present only once. Turning to this clone: Antigen: not known.

General study results and limits: Spike-wide coverage was observed for vaccine-associated CD4 TCRs, with dominant responses at 160-218 and 743-854.

This chain links TRBV5-1 with TRBJ2-2, with 15 bases matching TRBD2. The receptor was derived from an adult in good health. The sample here was peripheral blood, taken on day 0 of AZD1222 vaccination. The CDR3 bases are TGCGCCAGCAGCTCCAGGACTAGCGGGAGGGCCACGAACACCGGGGAGCTGTTTTTT. Translating it yields CASSSRTSGRATNTGELFF.